This T cell receptor beta chain was captured by sequencing in a study of cytomegalovirus exposure and HLA in healthy donors. Study-wide points: Published work reported that the classifier diagnosed cytomegalovirus status with high specificity and sensitivity.

This clone was counted only a few times. Its cognate antigen is unknown. The PCR used 60 Vbeta and 13 Jbeta primers. Assay: immunoSEQ multiplex PCR; the TCRdb copy retains only in-frame clones and omits some. The sample carries just over 95,000 clones, about 76% recorded once. V dropped 6 bases and J dropped 4; count of bases not matched to a gene: 5. Per germline, CDR1 SEHNR and CDR2 FQNEAQ (reference sequence). The CDR3 contains 13 residues. Sequencing input: PBMCs. The chain is built from TRBV7-9 and TRBJ1-1, with 7 bases aligning to TRBD1. This sequence originates from a middle-aged woman in good health and CMV-seronegative. The CDR3 region is CASSGTGVTEAFF. The CDR3 nucleotides are TGTGCCAGCAGTGGCACAGGGGTCACTGAAGCTTTCTTT.